The T cell receptor beta chain under discussion was sequenced for a study of shared clonotypes between healthy human individuals. Concerning this clone: Its antigen remains unidentified.

Recent vaccinations or acute infections were absent in the healthy HIV-negative adult donors. Overall study findings and caveats: Memory subsets had estimated richness that was generally smaller than that of naive subsets.

Deletions cut 4 bases from V and 1 base from J, with 11 bases between. The CDR3 spans 14 residues. CDR1 and CDR2 from the germline V gene are SGHKS and YYEKEE (reference sequence). Running of the assay took place at deep level. Authors' data handling: Junction-only immunoSEQ data arrived without quality scores, meaning filtering differed. TCRdb's table, derived via immunoSEQ multiplex PCR, lists solely in-frame clones and lacks some. V and J calls and clone size are as listed in that table; D and trimming were resolved from the DNA. Of roughly 2.6 million clones listed, about 92% were seen once; the top ten hold about 0.13%.

The source is a man between 18 and 35 years old in good health. Sequenced: naive CD4+ T cells sorted from blood. Sample subset: CD45RA+ positively selected. The V and J genes are TRBV5-5 and TRBJ1-1; D is undetermined. CDR3 coding DNA: TGTGCCAGCAGCATTAAACTGGGGAACACTGAAGCTTTCTTT. This sequence encodes CASSIKLGNTEAFF.